These T cell receptor beta chains were read from a single sample in a study of blood T cell repertoires in COVID-19. Some clones are missing from TCRdb's copy, which holds only in-frame ones; the method was immunoSEQ multiplex PCR. Among roughly 41,000 clones listed, nearly 90% were seen once. The sequenced sample consisted of peripheral blood. These receptors all come from a man between 60 and 75 years old with acute or convalescent COVID-19. Both conserved end residues are part of each CDR3. Each record gives: V gene, J gene, clone size, D gene, CDR3 protein, CDR3 DNA. The D gene is left open where the match is weak. Rows may omit the clone size; those that give it use once, few, many or a size class.

TRBV7-2,TRBJ1-6,.,.,CASSLKSGWVGDNSPLHF,TGTGCCAGCAGCTTAAAGTCAGGGTGGGTGGGTGATAATTCACCCCTCCACTTT
TRBV18,TRBJ1-2,.,.,CASSPPQGLVGYGYTF,TGTGCCAGCTCACCACCACAAGGATTAGTCGGGTATGGCTACACCTTC
TRBV28,TRBJ1-1,.,.,CASSQPPGHLQAFF,TGTGCCAGCAGCCAACCTCCTGGGCATCTCCAAGCTTTCTTT
TRBV19,TRBJ1-2,.,.,CASSQDRPYGYTF,TGTGCCAGTAGCCAGGACAGACCCTATGGCTACACCTTC
TRBV7-9,TRBJ1-6,.,TRBD1,CASSLGGTGNSPLHF,TGTGCCAGCAGCTTAGGGGGGACAGGTAATTCACCCCTCCACTTT
TRBV7-3,TRBJ2-1,.,.,CASSPVGAGEQFF,TGTGCCAGCAGCCCGGTGGGGGCAGGGGAGCAGTTCTTC
TRBV19,TRBJ1-6,.,.,CASSPWSDSPLHF,TGTGCCAGTAGCCCATGGAGCGATTCACCCCTCCACTTT
TRBV30,TRBJ1-1,once,.,CAWSLQGNTEAFF,TGTGCCTGGAGCCTCCAGGGGAACACTGAAGCTTTCTTT
TRBV7-2,TRBJ1-2,once,.,CASSLGQASYGYTF,TGTGCCAGCAGCTTAGGACAGGCCTCCTATGGCTACACCTTC
TRBV5-4,TRBJ1-1,once,.,CASSVTGKDTEAFF,TGTGCCAGCAGCGTCACAGGGAAGGACACTGAAGCTTTCTTT
TRBV11-2,TRBJ2-3,once,TRBD1,CACTGQDTDTQYF,TGTGCCTGCACGGGACAGGACACAGATACGCAGTATTTT
TRBV4-3,TRBJ1-6,.,.,CASSQNLGSGASPLHF,TGCGCCAGCAGCCAAAACTTGGGGAGTGGCGCGTCACCCCTCCACTTT
TRBV27,TRBJ2-7,.,TRBD2,CASSPLAGGLPYEQYF,TGTGCCAGCAGTCCCTTAGCGGGGGGCCTTCCTTACGAGCAGTACTTC
TRBV12-3/TRBV12-4,TRBJ1-3,.,.,CASSLPGNTIYF,TGTGCCAGCAGTCTCCCTGGAAACACCATATATTTT
TRBV5-8,TRBJ2-2,few,.,CASSISGFTGELFF,TGTGCCAGCAGCATCTCAGGGTTCACCGGGGAGCTGTTTTTT
TRBV7-2,TRBJ2-7,.,.,CASSLVGGSAKGQYF,TGTGCCAGCAGCTTAGTAGGGGGTTCGGCAAAAGGGCAGTACTTC
TRBV4-3,TRBJ2-1,.,TRBD1,CASSQGSGTGAYNEQFF,TGCGCCAGCAGCCAAGGATCCGGGACAGGGGCCTACAATGAGCAGTTCTTC
TRBV4-3,TRBJ1-2,.,.,CASSQDFRQVYGYTF,TGCGCCAGCAGCCAAGATTTCCGGCAGGTCTATGGCTACACCTTC